The 13 T cell receptor beta chains reported below all come from one sample, sequenced in a study of shared T cell receptors in the human thymus. Generated by immunoSEQ multiplex PCR, the TCRdb table keeps only in-frame clones and is missing some. The sample has about 660,000 clones, around 87% seen once; the top ten hold about 0.01%. The same sample was also studied in work on human thymus T cells.

Sequencing was carried out using thymocytes. The receptors shown here come from a boy under two years old with a congenital heart defect.

This clone was detected only a few times. This chain uses TRBV19 with TRBJ2-6; TRBD1 is a possible D gene (6 bases). The germline V gene has CDR1 LNHDA and CDR2 SQIVND (reference sequence). The V gene lost 6 bases and the J gene lost 2 bases, with 8 bases spanning the gap. The CDR3 spans 14 residues. The CDR3: CASRRTAGANVLTF. In DNA, the CDR3 is TGTGCCAGTAGGAGGACAGCTGGGGCCAACGTCCTGACTTTC.

This rearrangement joins TRBV7-8 to TRBJ2-7, with TRBD1 identical over 9 bases. Unmatched junction bases numbered 11, after V lost 3 bases and J lost 2 bases. The CDR3 extends over 17 amino acids. Germline values: CDR1 SGHVS, CDR2 FQNEAQ. This chain's CDR3 is CASSFSTGQGRTYEQYF. The CDR3 DNA is TGTGCCAGCAGCTTTTCTACCGGACAGGGGAGGACCTACGAGCAGTACTTC.

The table lists this clone with a count of one. The gene calls are TRBV18 and TRBJ2-4; 16 positions agree with TRBD2. The CDR3 length is 19 residues. Losses at the gene ends were 6 bases for V and 8 bases for J; bases not matched to a gene: 16. CDR1 and CDR2 (germline): KGHSH, LQKENI. The CDR3 DNA follows: TGTGCCAGCTCCGACCGGGGACTAGCGGGAGGGGAACGTAGGGACATTCAGTACTTC. This gives the protein CASSDRGLAGGERRDIQYF.

The chain recombines TRBV2 with TRBJ2-1; 7 bases map to TRBD2. V gave up 3 bases and J gave up 4 bases; unmatched junction bases: 9. Germline V gene lookup returns CDR1 SNHLY and CDR2 FYNNEI. The CDR3 is 16 amino acids. The CDR3 DNA reads TGTGCCAGCAGTGATCAGGAGCGGGACTTATACAATGAGCAGTTCTTC. It yields the protein CASSDQERDLYNEQFF.

This clone came up once. J is TRBJ2-2 and V is TRBV5-6; D is undetermined. The germline V gene encodes CDR1 SGHDT and CDR2 YYEEEE. V dropped 2 bases and J dropped 2 bases, with 13 bases sitting between them. The CDR3 has 16 residues. The DNA of the CDR3 is TGTGCCAGCAGCTTTGGCCCCACCTTTAACACCGGGGAGCTGTTTTTT. Its translation: CASSFGPTFNTGELFF.

This clone appeared once. The CDR3 region is CASSRGPSGYQETQYF. As DNA, the CDR3 is TGTGCCAGCAGCCGGGGCCCTAGCGGGTACCAAGAGACCCAGTACTTC. The rearrangement joins TRBV7-8 to TRBJ2-5; TRBD2 aligns across 8 bases. V lost 5 bases and J lost 0; bases outside the gene matches: 8. Germline loops: CDR1 SGHVS, CDR2 FQNEAQ. CDR3 length: 16 residues.

This clone was seen a handful of times. The rearrangement uses TRBV6-5 and TRBJ2-2, with no clear D. V was shortened by 6 bases and J by 6 bases, with 17 bases between the two germline ends. This CDR3 comprises 15 residues. Looked up from germline, CDR1 is MNHEY and CDR2 is SVGAGI. CDR3 protein: CASRSLYSMSGELFF. CDR3 nucleotides: TGTGCCAGCAGATCACTCTATTCTATGTCCGGGGAGCTGTTTTTT.

The table lists this clone with a few counts. The CDR3 here is CASSLAGTSTEGTGELFF. DNA for the CDR3: TGTGCCAGCAGCTTAGCCGGGACTAGCACCGAAGGCACCGGGGAGCTGTTTTTT. This chain links TRBV11-2 with TRBJ2-2; 9 bases match TRBD2. The CDR3 contains 18 residues. Trimming cost V 1 base and J 4 bases; bases outside gene matches: 10. CDR1 and CDR2 (germline): SGHAT, FQNNGV.

The rearrangement uses TRBV12-5 and TRBJ2-7; TRBD2 aligns across 7 bases. The CDR3 length is 12 residues. In germline, CDR1 is LGHNT, CDR2 FRNRAP. Trimming removed 7 bases from V and 5 bases from J; junction bases left unmatched: 5. The CDR3 DNA reads as TGTGCTAGTGTTGGGGAGGGAGACGAGCAGTACTTC. Amino acid sequence: CASVGEGDEQYF.

This clone was observed once. The rearrangement links TRBV18 to TRBJ2-7; weak D call: TRBD1 (6 bases). V gave up 5 bases and J gave up 4 bases, with 12 bases separating them. Germline assignment: CDR1 KGHSH and CDR2 LQKENI. The CDR3 length is 13 residues. The CDR3 is CASSTDSGYEQYF. The CDR3 coding sequence is TGTGCCAGCTCAACGGACAGTGGATACGAGCAGTACTTC.

The chain has TRBV6-1 and TRBJ2-7; 7 bases line up with TRBD2. This CDR3 region has 15 residues. Germline trimming cut 2 bases from V and 3 bases from J; bases unmatched to any gene: 7. Looked up from germline, CDR1 is MNHNS and CDR2 is SASEGT. The CDR3 protein is CASSESGLIFYEQYF. The CDR3 DNA reads as TGTGCCAGCAGTGAATCGGGACTAATTTTCTACGAGCAGTACTTC.

V gene TRBV2 combines with J gene TRBJ2-1; 14 bases match TRBD2. The CDR3 totals 17 residues. The V segment lost 7 bases and the J segment 8 bases; nucleotides outside the gene matches: 13. Germline V gives CDR1 SNHLY, CDR2 FYNNEI. The CDR3, as DNA: TGTGCCAGCACCCGAGGGACTAGCGGGAGTAAGGCGGATGAGCAGTTCTTC. As protein: CASTRGTSGSKADEQFF.

The chain recombines TRBV6-4 with TRBJ2-1; 11 nucleotides line up with TRBD2. This CDR3 has 16 residues. The trim removed 2 bases at V and 4 bases at J, leaving 4 bases unmatched. Germline-derived CDR1 and CDR2 are MRHNA and SNTAGT. The CDR3 sequence: CASSDGGTSGYNEQFF. The CDR3, as DNA: TGTGCCAGCAGTGACGGTGGGACTAGCGGTTACAATGAGCAGTTCTTC.